This entry concerns a single T cell receptor beta chain. The data derive from a study of control samples from healthy donors and cancer patients. The assay was immunoSEQ multiplex PCR, and TCRdb's table has in-frame clones only and misses some. The table shows some 150,000 clones, with 94% occurring only once. CDR1 and CDR2 from the germline V gene are MGHRA and YSYEKL. CDR3 size: 16 residues. J lost 4 bases, V lost 0 bases, and 7 bases had no gene match. The rearrangement links TRBV4-1 to TRBJ2-7, with 9 bases identical to TRBD2. The sequenced sample was blood. This TCR derives from a man aged 40-50 years in good health. This chain's CDR3 is CASSQEVAGGRYEQYF. CDR3 nucleotides: TGCGCCAGCAGCCAAGAAGTCGCGGGGGGGCGGTACGAGCAGTACTTC.